The clone carrying this T cell receptor beta chain was observed a single time. The data stem from a study of blood T cell repertoires in COVID-19. Clones were read by immunoSEQ multiplex PCR, and TCRdb kept only the in-frame ones, dropping some. The profile shows roughly 55,000 clones, just over 85% of them singletons. Germline loops: CDR1 MRHNA, CDR2 SNTAGT. This CDR3 comprises 13 residues. V was cut by 4 bases and J by 0 bases, with 4 bases left in between. The source material was peripheral blood. The receptor was isolated from a man in his 70s with active COVID-19. The gene calls are TRBV6-4 and TRBJ1-5; D remains ambiguous. This CDR3 is CASSVSSNQPQHF. CDR3 nucleotides: TGTGCCAGCAGTGTCAGTAGCAATCAGCCCCAGCATTTT.